These T cell receptor beta chains were read from a single sample in a study of persistence of HIV-infected CD4 T cells. These receptors have no known antigen. Some clones are missing from TCRdb's copy, which holds only in-frame ones; the method was immunoSEQ multiplex PCR. The sample includes approximately 65,000 clones, about 81% seen only once; the top ten take around 1.7%. The specimen was CD4+ T cells sorted from PBMCs after roughly 18-hour stimulation, collected from a patient who received antiretroviral therapy. The receptors were sampled from an adult man with HIV who was CMV-seropositive. Both conserved end residues are part of each CDR3. The order of the fields is clone size, D gene, V gene, J gene, CDR3 DNA, CDR3 protein. D genes are given only for firm matches. Clone size is given for some rows only: seen once, a few or many times, or a class if the clone is expanded.

clone_size: NA
d_call: NA
v_call: TRBV25-1
j_call: TRBJ1-3
cdr3_nt: TGTGCCAGCGCGGACGGGAGCTCTGGAAACACCATATATTTT
cdr3_aa: CASADGSSGNTIYF

clone_size: NA
d_call: NA
v_call: TRBV5-5
j_call: TRBJ1-5
cdr3_nt: TGTGCCAGCAGCTTGGAGGGGGGACAGCCCCAGCATTTT
cdr3_aa: CASSLEGGQPQHF

clone_size: few
d_call: TRBD1
v_call: TRBV27
j_call: TRBJ2-6
cdr3_nt: TGTGCCAGCGGCTCAATTACAGGGGCTGGGGCCAACGTCCTGACTTTC
cdr3_aa: CASGSITGAGANVLTF

clone_size: many
d_call: NA
v_call: TRBV4-1
j_call: TRBJ2-3
cdr3_nt: TGCGCCAGCAGCCAAGTAAGGAGCACAGATACGCAGTATTTT
cdr3_aa: CASSQVRSTDTQYF

clone_size: NA
d_call: NA
v_call: TRBV19
j_call: TRBJ2-3
cdr3_nt: TGTGCCACTATAAGCCCCAACAGGGCGGGTTCAGATACGCAGTATTTT
cdr3_aa: CATISPNRAGSDTQYF

clone_size: NA
d_call: TRBD1
v_call: TRBV7-9
j_call: TRBJ1-4
cdr3_nt: TGTGCCAGCAGGTCTACAGGGGCAACTAATGAAAAACTGTTTTTT
cdr3_aa: CASRSTGATNEKLFF

clone_size: once
d_call: NA
v_call: TRBV19
j_call: TRBJ1-2
cdr3_nt: TGTGCCAGTAGCCCTCCCGACAGGACCAACTATGGCTACACCTTC
cdr3_aa: CASSPPDRTNYGYTF

clone_size: NA
d_call: NA
v_call: TRBV18
j_call: TRBJ1-1
cdr3_nt: TGTGCCAGCTCGTCCAAGACACCGTCAATGAACACTGAAGCTTTCTTT
cdr3_aa: CASSSKTPSMNTEAFF

clone_size: once
d_call: NA
v_call: TRBV7-9
j_call: TRBJ2-7
cdr3_nt: TGTGCCAGCAGCTTAGTACAGAGGGGAGGCGAGCAGTACTTC
cdr3_aa: CASSLVQRGGEQYF

clone_size: NA
d_call: NA
v_call: TRBV5-4
j_call: TRBJ2-5
cdr3_nt: TGTGCCAGCAGCTTGGGGGGGATACAAGAGACCCAGTACTTC
cdr3_aa: CASSLGGIQETQYF

clone_size: few
d_call: NA
v_call: TRBV12-3/TRBV12-4
j_call: TRBJ2-5
cdr3_nt: TGTGCCAGCAGCAAACAGCGAGGGGAGACCCAGTACTTC
cdr3_aa: CASSKQRGETQYF

clone_size: NA
d_call: TRBD1
v_call: TRBV4-1
j_call: TRBJ2-2
cdr3_nt: TGCGCCAGCAGCCCCCGGACAGGGGGGACCGGGGAGCTGTTTTTT
cdr3_aa: CASSPRTGGTGELFF

clone_size: NA
d_call: NA
v_call: TRBV6-5
j_call: TRBJ1-1
cdr3_nt: TGTGCCAGCACGGATCGGGCAGGCCGAAACACTGAAGCTTTCTTT
cdr3_aa: CASTDRAGRNTEAFF

clone_size: NA
d_call: NA
v_call: TRBV2
j_call: TRBJ1-2
cdr3_nt: TGTGCCAGCAGTGGGTACGGGGTCGGATATGGCTACACCTTC
cdr3_aa: CASSGYGVGYGYTF

clone_size: NA
d_call: NA
v_call: TRBV6-5
j_call: TRBJ1-1
cdr3_nt: TGTGCCAGCATCCCCCCATGGGGAGGGGGCACTGAAGCTTTCTTT
cdr3_aa: CASIPPWGGGTEAFF

clone_size: NA
d_call: NA
v_call: TRBV20-1
j_call: TRBJ2-1
cdr3_nt: TGCAGTGCTAGTTTCGCTTCTTACAATGAGCAGTTCTTC
cdr3_aa: CSASFASYNEQFF

clone_size: NA
d_call: NA
v_call: TRBV10-3
j_call: TRBJ1-1
cdr3_nt: TGTGCCATCAGTAACGTGATGAACACTGAAGCTTTCTTT
cdr3_aa: CAISNVMNTEAFF

clone_size: NA
d_call: NA
v_call: TRBV14
j_call: TRBJ2-4
cdr3_nt: TGTGCCAGCAGCCAAGACGGTATCCAAAACATTCAGTACTTC
cdr3_aa: CASSQDGIQNIQYF

clone_size: NA
d_call: NA
v_call: TRBV10-3
j_call: TRBJ2-1
cdr3_nt: TGTGCCATCAGTGACCCGGACAGACCACCTAAAATAACCAATGAGCAGTTCTTC
cdr3_aa: CAISDPDRPPKITNEQFF

clone_size: once
d_call: TRBD1
v_call: TRBV28
j_call: TRBJ1-5
cdr3_nt: TGTGCCAGCAGTCCTCTGACAGGGAGGGATCGGCCCCAGCATTTT
cdr3_aa: CASSPLTGRDRPQHF

clone_size: NA
d_call: NA
v_call: TRBV2
j_call: TRBJ1-5
cdr3_nt: TGTGCCTCCCTCAGCGGGGGGGCCGGCAATCAGCCCCAGCATTTT
cdr3_aa: CASLSGGAGNQPQHF

clone_size: once
d_call: NA
v_call: TRBV19
j_call: TRBJ1-4
cdr3_nt: TGTGCCAGTAGTCCCGGCACGGGGGCGCGAATGGGAGGACTGTTTTTT
cdr3_aa: CASSPGTGARMGGLFF

clone_size: NA
d_call: NA
v_call: TRBV4-1
j_call: TRBJ1-5
cdr3_nt: TGCGCCAGCAGCCAAGTCCGGGACAGCAATCAGCCCCAGCATTTT
cdr3_aa: CASSQVRDSNQPQHF

clone_size: NA
d_call: NA
v_call: TRBV2
j_call: TRBJ2-7
cdr3_nt: TGTGCCAGCGAAGGAATTGGGACCTACGAGCAGTACTTC
cdr3_aa: CASEGIGTYEQYF

clone_size: NA
d_call: NA
v_call: TRBV19
j_call: TRBJ1-5
cdr3_nt: TGTGCCAGTAGCGATACCCCTGGATCTAATCAGCCCCAGCATTTT
cdr3_aa: CASSDTPGSNQPQHF

clone_size: few
d_call: NA
v_call: TRBV19
j_call: TRBJ1-1
cdr3_nt: TGTGCCAGTAGTATTGCCGGGACCCTGAACACTGAAGCTTTCTTT
cdr3_aa: CASSIAGTLNTEAFF

clone_size: NA
d_call: TRBD1
v_call: TRBV27
j_call: TRBJ2-1
cdr3_nt: TGTGCCAGCAGTTCCCTTTACCGGACAGGGACGTCCTACAATGAGCAGTTCTTC
cdr3_aa: CASSSLYRTGTSYNEQFF

clone_size: few
d_call: NA
v_call: TRBV6-5
j_call: TRBJ2-7
cdr3_nt: TGTGCCAGCAGAGAGAGCTCCTACGAGCAGTACTTC
cdr3_aa: CASRESSYEQYF

clone_size: NA
d_call: NA
v_call: TRBV12-3/TRBV12-4
j_call: TRBJ1-2
cdr3_nt: TGTGCCAGCAGTTTAGAGGGTTATGGCTACACCTTC
cdr3_aa: CASSLEGYGYTF

clone_size: NA
d_call: NA
v_call: TRBV9
j_call: TRBJ2-1
cdr3_nt: TGTGCCAGCAGCCTGGAGGGGGCCTCCTACAATGAGCAGTTCTTC
cdr3_aa: CASSLEGASYNEQFF

clone_size: NA
d_call: TRBD1
v_call: TRBV2
j_call: TRBJ1-5
cdr3_nt: TGTGCCGGCTCCTACAGGGGAAGGAGCAATCAGCCCCAGCATTTT
cdr3_aa: CAGSYRGRSNQPQHF

clone_size: NA
d_call: NA
v_call: TRBV29-1
j_call: TRBJ1-1
cdr3_nt: TGCAGCGTTGGGAACACTGAAGCTTTCTTT
cdr3_aa: CSVGNTEAFF

clone_size: few
d_call: TRBD1
v_call: TRBV7-2
j_call: TRBJ2-7
cdr3_nt: TGTGCCAGCAGCTTAAGATATGGACAGGGCTCCTACGAGCAGTACTTC
cdr3_aa: CASSLRYGQGSYEQYF

clone_size: NA
d_call: NA
v_call: TRBV19
j_call: TRBJ1-4
cdr3_nt: TGTGCCAGTAGTATAGAAGGCTACCGATCAACTAATGAAAAACTGTTTTTT
cdr3_aa: CASSIEGYRSTNEKLFF

clone_size: NA
d_call: TRBD1
v_call: TRBV28
j_call: TRBJ1-2
cdr3_nt: TGTGCCAGCAGTTTACGTGGGACAGGGGGCATCAATGGCTACACCTTC
cdr3_aa: CASSLRGTGGINGYTF

clone_size: NA
d_call: TRBD2
v_call: TRBV18
j_call: TRBJ2-7
cdr3_nt: TGTGCCAGCTCACCGTTTACTAGCGGGGGCTCCCTCTACGAGCAGTACTTC
cdr3_aa: CASSPFTSGGSLYEQYF

clone_size: NA
d_call: NA
v_call: TRBV4-2
j_call: TRBJ1-2
cdr3_nt: TGTGCCAGCAGCCAAGGTATGGGAGTCGGATATGGCTACACCTTC
cdr3_aa: CASSQGMGVGYGYTF